This T cell receptor beta chain was sequenced for a study of response to subunit inactivated influenza vaccine. The V end lost 6 bases, the J end lost 0 bases, and 12 bases lay between the germline ends. Germline lookup yields CDR1 MNHEY and CDR2 SVGEGT. The CDR3 extends over 15 amino acids. TCRdb itself ran the RT-PCR reads through MiXCR, one entry per CDR3 protein. The sample has some 600,000 distinct CDR3 sequences; 12% to 15% are singletons. Whole-study findings and limits: Authors suggested that a seasonal influenza vaccination recruits few new T cells each time.

This clonotype has just a few counts. Its target is unknown. The rearrangement uses TRBV6-2 or TRBV6-3 and TRBJ2-1; D is ambiguous. The TCR comes from a man aged 45-60 years who received an inactivated influenza vaccine. The source material was PBMCs from blood, sampled 14 days before vaccination. Here the CDR3 DNA reads TGTGCCAGCAGCCGAAGGGCCGTCTCCTACAATGAGCAGTTCTTC. It encodes CASSRRAVSYNEQFF.